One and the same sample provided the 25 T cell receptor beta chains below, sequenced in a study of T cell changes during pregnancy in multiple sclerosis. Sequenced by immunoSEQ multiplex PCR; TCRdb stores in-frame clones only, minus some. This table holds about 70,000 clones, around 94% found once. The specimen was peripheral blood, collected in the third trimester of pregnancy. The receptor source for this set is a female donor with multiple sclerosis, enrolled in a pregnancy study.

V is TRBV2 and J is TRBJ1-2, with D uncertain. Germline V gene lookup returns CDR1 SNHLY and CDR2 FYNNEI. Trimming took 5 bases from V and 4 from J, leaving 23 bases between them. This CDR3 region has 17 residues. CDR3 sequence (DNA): TGTGCCAGCAGTTCGACGGTCGGAGGGATGGATAGCTATGGCTACACCTTC. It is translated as CASSSTVGGMDSYGYTF. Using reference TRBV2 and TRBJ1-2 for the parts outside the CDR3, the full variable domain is EPEVTQTPSHQVTQMGQEVILRCVPISNHLYFYWYRQILGQKVEFLVSFYNNEISEKSEIFDDQFSVERPDGSNFTLKIRSTKLEDSAMYFCASSSTVGGMDSYGYTFGSGTRLTVV.

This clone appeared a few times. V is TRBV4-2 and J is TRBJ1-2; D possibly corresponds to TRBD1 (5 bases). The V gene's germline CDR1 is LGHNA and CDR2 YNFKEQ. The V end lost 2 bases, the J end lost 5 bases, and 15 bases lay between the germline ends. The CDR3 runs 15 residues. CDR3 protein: CASSQTPRQSYGYTF. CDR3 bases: TGTGCCAGCAGCCAAACGCCGAGACAGAGTTATGGCTACACCTTC.

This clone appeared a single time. CDR3 nucleotides: TGTGCCAGCAGTTCGGACTGGAGCACAGATACGCAGTATTTT. Its translation: CASSSDWSTDTQYF. The V and J genes are TRBV5-4 and TRBJ2-3; possibly TRBD2 for D (5 bases). Trimming stripped 5 bases from V and 0 bases from J, with 10 bases between. The CDR3 contains 14 residues. The germline V gene encodes CDR1 SGHNT and CDR2 YYREEE (reference sequence). Full variable domain (remainder filled in from reference TRBV5-4 and TRBJ2-3): ETGVTQSPTHLIKTRGQQVTLRCSSQSGHNTVSWYQQALGQGPQFIFQYYREEENGRGNFPPRFSGLQFPNYSSELNVNALELDDSALYLCASSSDWSTDTQYFGPGTRLTVL.

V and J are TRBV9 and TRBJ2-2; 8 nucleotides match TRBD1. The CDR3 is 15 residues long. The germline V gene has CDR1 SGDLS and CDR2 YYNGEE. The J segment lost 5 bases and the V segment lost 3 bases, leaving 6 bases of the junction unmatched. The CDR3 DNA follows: TGTGCCAGCAGCGATCGGACAGGGCAAACCGGGGAGCTGTTTTTT. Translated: CASSDRTGQTGELFF.

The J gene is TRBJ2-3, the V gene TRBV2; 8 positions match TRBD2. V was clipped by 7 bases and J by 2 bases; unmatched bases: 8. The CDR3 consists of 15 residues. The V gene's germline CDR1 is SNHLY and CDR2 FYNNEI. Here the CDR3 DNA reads TGTGCCAGCAATTTAGCGGGGACCGTCACAGATACGCAGTATTTT. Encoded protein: CASNLAGTVTDTQYF.

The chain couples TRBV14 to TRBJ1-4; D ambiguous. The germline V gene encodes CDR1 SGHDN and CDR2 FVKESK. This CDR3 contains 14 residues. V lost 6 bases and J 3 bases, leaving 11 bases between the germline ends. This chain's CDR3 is CASSRSLANEKLFF. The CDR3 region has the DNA TGTGCCAGCAGTCGGAGTCTAGCTAATGAAAAACTGTTTTTT.

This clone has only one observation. For the CDR3, the DNA is TGTGCCACCTCACCCGGGACAGGGGCCCTTCTAGCCAAAAACATTCAGTACTTC. Translation gives CATSPGTGALLAKNIQYF. V gene TRBV19 combines with J gene TRBJ2-4; 10 bases line up with TRBD1. Germline V lookup: CDR1 LNHDA, CDR2 SQIVND (reference sequence). Trimming at V came to 10 bases and at J to 0 bases, leaving 15 bases not matched to a gene. The CDR3 is 18 amino acids. The full variable domain, completed using reference TRBV19 and TRBJ2-4, is DGGITQSPKYLFRKEGQNVTLSCEQNLNHDAMYWYRQDPGQGLRLIYYSQIVNDFQKGDIAEGYSVSREKKESFPLTVTSAQKNPTAFYLCATSPGTGALLAKNIQYFGAGTRLSVL.

The CDR3 sequence: CASSLGAGSSYEQYF. The CDR3 nucleotides read TGTGCCAGCAGCTTGGGAGCGGGGAGCTCCTACGAGCAGTACTTC. V is TRBV5-4 and J is TRBJ2-7; 7 nucleotides match TRBD2. V shed 0 bases and J 0 bases; nucleotides not matched to a gene: 3. The germline CDR1 and CDR2 sequences are SGHNT and YYREEE (reference sequence). The CDR3 has 15 residues.

The CDR3, as DNA: TGTGCCAGCAGAATTACAGGGGGCTATGGCTACACCTTC. Protein: CASRITGGYGYTF. This chain uses TRBV6-5 with TRBJ1-2; 8 bases are a match to TRBD1. Unmatched junction bases numbered 4, after V lost 6 bases and J lost 4 bases. Germline V lookup: CDR1 MNHEY, CDR2 SVGAGI. The length of the CDR3 is 13 residues.

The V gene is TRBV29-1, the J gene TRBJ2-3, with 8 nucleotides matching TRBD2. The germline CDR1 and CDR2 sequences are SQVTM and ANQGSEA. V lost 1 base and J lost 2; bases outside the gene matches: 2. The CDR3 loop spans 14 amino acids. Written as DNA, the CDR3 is TGCAGCGTTGAAGGGGGACTAGACACAGATACGCAGTATTTT. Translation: CSVEGGLDTDTQYF.

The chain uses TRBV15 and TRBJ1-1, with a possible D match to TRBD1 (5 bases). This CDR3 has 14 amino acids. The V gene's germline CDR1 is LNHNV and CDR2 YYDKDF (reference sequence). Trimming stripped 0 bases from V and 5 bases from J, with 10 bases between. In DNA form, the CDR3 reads TGTGCCACCAGCAGAGATCAGGGAAGGACTGAAGCTTTCTTT. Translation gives CATSRDQGRTEAFF.

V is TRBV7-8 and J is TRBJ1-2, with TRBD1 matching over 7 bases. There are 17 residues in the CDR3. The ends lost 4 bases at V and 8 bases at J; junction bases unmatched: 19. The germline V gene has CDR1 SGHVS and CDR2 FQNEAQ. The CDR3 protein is CASSSYRRKTGEDGYTF. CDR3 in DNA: TGTGCCAGCAGCTCTTATCGCCGAAAAACAGGGGAAGACGGCTACACCTTC.

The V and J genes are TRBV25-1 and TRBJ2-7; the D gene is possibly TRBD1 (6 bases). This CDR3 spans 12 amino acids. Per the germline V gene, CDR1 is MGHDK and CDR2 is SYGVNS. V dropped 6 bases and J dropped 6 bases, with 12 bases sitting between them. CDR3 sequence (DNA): TGTGCCAGCAGATTGGGGGCGTCCGAGCAGTACTTC. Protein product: CASRLGASEQYF.

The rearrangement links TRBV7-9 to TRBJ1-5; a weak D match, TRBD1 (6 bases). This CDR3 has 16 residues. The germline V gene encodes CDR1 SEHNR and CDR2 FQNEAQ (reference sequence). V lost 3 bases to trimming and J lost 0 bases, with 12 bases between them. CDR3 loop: CASSLGTPYSNQPQHF. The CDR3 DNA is TGTGCCAGCAGCTTGGGGACACCCTATAGCAATCAGCCCCAGCATTTT.

CDR3 region: CASNSGGSNEQYF. The CDR3 DNA reads TGTGCCAGTAACAGCGGGGGGTCTAACGAGCAGTACTTC. V usage is TRBV19 and J usage is TRBJ2-7, with 9 bases that match TRBD2. The germline CDR1 and CDR2 sequences are LNHDA and SQIVND (reference sequence). The junction had 6 bases not matched to a gene; V was cut back by 7 bases and J by 5 bases. This CDR3 has 13 amino acids.

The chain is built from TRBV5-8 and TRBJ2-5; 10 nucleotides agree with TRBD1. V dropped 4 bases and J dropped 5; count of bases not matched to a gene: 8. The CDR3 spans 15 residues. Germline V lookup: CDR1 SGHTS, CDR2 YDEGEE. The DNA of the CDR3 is TGTGCCAGCAGCCGATCAGACAGGGGGCACGAGACCCAGTACTTC. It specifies CASSRSDRGHETQYF.

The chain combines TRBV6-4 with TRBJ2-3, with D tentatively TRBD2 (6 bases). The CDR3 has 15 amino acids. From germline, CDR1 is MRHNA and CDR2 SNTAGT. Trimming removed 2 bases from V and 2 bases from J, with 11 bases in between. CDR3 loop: CASSDGGRHTDTQYF. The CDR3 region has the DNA TGTGCCAGCAGTGACGGGGGGAGGCACACAGATACGCAGTATTTT.

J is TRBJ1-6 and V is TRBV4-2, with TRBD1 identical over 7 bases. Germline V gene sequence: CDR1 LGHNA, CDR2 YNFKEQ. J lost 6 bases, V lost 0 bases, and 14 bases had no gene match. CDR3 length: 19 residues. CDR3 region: CASSQDRGGLQGVNSPLHF. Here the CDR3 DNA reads TGTGCCAGCAGCCAAGATCGAGGGGGGCTTCAGGGGGTTAATTCACCCCTCCACTTT.

CDR3 in amino acids: CASSLGGHPGTGSYEQYF. The CDR3 nucleotides read TGTGCCAGCAGCTTAGGGGGACATCCCGGGACAGGTAGTTACGAGCAGTACTTC. The J gene is TRBJ2-7, the V gene TRBV5-4, with TRBD1 matching over 8 bases. CDR3 size: 18 residues. Trimming at V came to 2 bases and at J to 4 bases, leaving 17 bases not matched to a gene. Germline V gene lookup returns CDR1 SGHNT and CDR2 YYREEE (reference sequence).

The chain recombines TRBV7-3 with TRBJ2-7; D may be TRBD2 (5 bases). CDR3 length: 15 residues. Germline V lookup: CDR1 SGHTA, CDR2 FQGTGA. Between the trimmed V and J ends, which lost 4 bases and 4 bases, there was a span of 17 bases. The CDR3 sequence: CASSSYYGDAYEQYF. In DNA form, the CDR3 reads TGTGCCAGCAGCTCATACTACGGGGATGCGTACGAGCAGTACTTC. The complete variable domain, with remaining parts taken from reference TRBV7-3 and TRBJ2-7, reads GAGVSQTPSNKVTEKGKYVELRCDPISGHTALYWYRQSLGQGPEFLIYFQGTGAADDSGLPNDRFFAVRPEGSVSTLKIQRTERGDSAVYLCASSSYYGDAYEQYFGPGTRLTVT.

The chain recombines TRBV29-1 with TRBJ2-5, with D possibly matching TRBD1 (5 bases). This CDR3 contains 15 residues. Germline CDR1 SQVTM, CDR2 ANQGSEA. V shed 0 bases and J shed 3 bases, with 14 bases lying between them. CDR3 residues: CSVEDLRQPEETQYF. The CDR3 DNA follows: TGCAGCGTTGAAGACCTGAGACAGCCTGAAGAGACCCAGTACTTC.

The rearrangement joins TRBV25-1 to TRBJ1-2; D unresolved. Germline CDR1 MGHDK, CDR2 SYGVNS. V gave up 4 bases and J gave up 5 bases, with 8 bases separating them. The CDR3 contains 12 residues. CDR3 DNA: TGTGCCAGCAGTGTGACGGGTTATGGCTACACCTTC. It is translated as CASSVTGYGYTF.

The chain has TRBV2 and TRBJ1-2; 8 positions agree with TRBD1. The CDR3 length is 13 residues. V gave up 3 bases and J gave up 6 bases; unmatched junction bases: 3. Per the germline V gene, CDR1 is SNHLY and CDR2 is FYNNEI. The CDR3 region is CASSEDRVDGYTF. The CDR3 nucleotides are TGTGCCAGCAGTGAGGACAGGGTGGATGGCTACACCTTC.

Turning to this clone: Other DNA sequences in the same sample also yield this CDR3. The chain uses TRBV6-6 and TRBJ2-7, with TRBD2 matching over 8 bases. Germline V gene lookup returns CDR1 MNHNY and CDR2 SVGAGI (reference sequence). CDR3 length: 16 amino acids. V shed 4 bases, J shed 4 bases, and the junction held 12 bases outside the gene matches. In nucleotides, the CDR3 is TGTGCCAGCAGTTCCCTCCCCAGCGGGGGCCGTTACGAGCAGTACTTC. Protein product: CASSSLPSGGRYEQYF.

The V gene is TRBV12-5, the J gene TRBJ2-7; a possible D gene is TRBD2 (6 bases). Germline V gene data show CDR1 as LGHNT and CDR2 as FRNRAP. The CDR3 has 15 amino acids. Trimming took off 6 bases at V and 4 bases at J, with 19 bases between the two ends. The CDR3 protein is CASGLGRPGGYEQYF. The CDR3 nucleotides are TGTGCTAGTGGCCTTGGACGGCCAGGAGGGTACGAGCAGTACTTC.